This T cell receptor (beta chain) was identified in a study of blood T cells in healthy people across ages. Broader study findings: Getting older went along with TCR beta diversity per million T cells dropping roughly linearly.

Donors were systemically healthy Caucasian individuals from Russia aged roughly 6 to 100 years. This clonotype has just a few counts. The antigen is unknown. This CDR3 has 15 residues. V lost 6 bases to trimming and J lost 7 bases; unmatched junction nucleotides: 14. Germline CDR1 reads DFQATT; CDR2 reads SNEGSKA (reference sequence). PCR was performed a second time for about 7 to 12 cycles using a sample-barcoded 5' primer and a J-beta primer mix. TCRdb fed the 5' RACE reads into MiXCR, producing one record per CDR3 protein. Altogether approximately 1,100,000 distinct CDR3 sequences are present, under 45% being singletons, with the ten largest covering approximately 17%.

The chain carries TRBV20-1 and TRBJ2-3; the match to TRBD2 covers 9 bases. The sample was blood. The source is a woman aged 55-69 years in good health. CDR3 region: CSAKDSGSGAYTQYF. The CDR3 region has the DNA TGCAGTGCCAAAGATAGCGGGAGCGGCGCGTATACGCAGTATTTT.